This is a list of T cell receptor beta chains from one sample in a study of blood T cells in healthy people across ages. TCRdb processed the 5' RACE reads anew with MiXCR; each CDR3 protein has one entry. The table includes approximately 350,000 distinct CDR3 sequences, roughly half detected once. Sequenced sample: blood. These receptor sequences come from a man between 60 and 75 years old in good health. Each CDR3 is given with its conserved first and last residue. D genes are given only for firm matches. Size is omitted from some rows. Given values are once, few, many or a class for expanded clones.

j_call clone_size v_call d_call cdr3_aa cdr3_nt
TRBJ2-5 many TRBV29-1 TRBD1 CSVAQGAGETQYF TGCAGCGTTGCCCAGGGGGCTGGAGAAACCCAGTACTTC
TRBJ2-5 few TRBV15 - CATSSPTPETQYF TGTGCCACCAGCAGCCCGACCCCCGAGACCCAGTACTTC
TRBJ2-3 many TRBV27 TRBD1 CASSLIRGPTDTQYF TGTGCCAGCAGTTTAATTAGGGGGCCTACAGATACGCAGTATTTT
TRBJ2-7 - TRBV3-1 - CASSRRRSRGWYEQYF TGTGCCAGCAGCCGCCGCCGGTCCAGGGGCTGGTACGAGCAGTACTTC
TRBJ1-1 - TRBV6-6 - CASSYLSTEAFF TGTGCCAGCAGTTACCTGAGCACTGAAGCTTTCTTT
TRBJ2-7 - TRBV3-1 TRBD2 CASSSFSGRGSHEQYF TGTGCCAGCAGCTCCTTTAGCGGGAGAGGGTCCCACGAGCAGTACTTC
TRBJ1-2 - TRBV6-5 TRBD1 CASKPTGTVLNYGYTF TGTGCCAGCAAACCTACCGGGACAGTCCTTAACTATGGCTACACCTTC
TRBJ1-5 - TRBV12-5 TRBD1 CASGYGTVQPQHF TGTGCTAGTGGCTACGGGACAGTGCAGCCCCAGCATTTT
TRBJ2-6 - TRBV7-8 TRBD1 CASASGTGISGANVLTF TGTGCCAGCGCCTCCGGGACAGGGATCTCTGGGGCCAACGTCCTGACTTTC
TRBJ2-7 - TRBV11-2 TRBD1 CASSLGDRVHEQYF TGTGCCAGCAGCTTAGGGGACAGGGTCCACGAGCAGTACTTC
TRBJ1-6 - TRBV7-2 - CASRMTGYNSPLHF TGTGCCAGCAGGATGACAGGATATAATTCACCCCTCCACTTT
TRBJ2-5 few TRBV6-5 - CASSYQGSGNEQYF TGTGCCAGCAGTTACCAGGGGTCTGGCAATGAGCAGTACTTC
TRBJ2-7 - TRBV20-1 TRBD2 CSARASGRSLYEQYF TGCAGTGCTAGAGCGAGCGGGAGGTCCCTCTACGAGCAGTACTTC
TRBJ1-1 - TRBV7-2 - CASSLAPDTEAFF TGTGCCAGCAGCTTAGCTCCTGACACTGAAGCTTTCTTT
TRBJ2-1 - TRBV6-2/TRBV6-3 TRBD2 CASSRGGGGSSYNEQFF TGTGCCAGCAGCCGCGGGGGGGGAGGGAGCTCCTACAATGAGCAGTTCTTC
TRBJ2-5 - TRBV4-2 - CASSQDPMGVGETQYF TGTGCCAGCAGCCAAGATCCGATGGGGGTAGGAGAGACCCAGTACTTC
TRBJ2-1 - TRBV29-1 TRBD2 CSVESRGGPNEQFF TGCAGCGTTGAAAGCCGGGGGGGCCCCAATGAGCAGTTCTTC
TRBJ2-3 - TRBV20-1 - CSARDYERPSTDTQYF TGCAGTGCTAGAGATTACGAGCGCCCAAGCACAGATACGCAGTATTTT
TRBJ2-1 few TRBV12-3/TRBV12-4 TRBD2 CASSFVVGLANLNEQFF TGTGCCAGCAGTTTTGTAGTAGGACTAGCAAATCTCAATGAGCAGTTCTTC
TRBJ2-1 - TRBV11-2 TRBD1 CASSASGTGLNEQFF TGTGCCAGCAGCGCGTCGGGGACAGGCCTCAATGAGCAGTTCTTC
TRBJ1-2 - TRBV10-3 - CAISESGGANYGYTF TGTGCCATCAGTGAGTCGGGCGGAGCTAACTATGGCTACACCTTC
TRBJ2-7 - TRBV4-2 TRBD2 CASSQDGAGSSYEQYF TGTGCCAGCAGCCAAGATGGAGCGGGAAGTTCCTACGAGCAGTACTTC
TRBJ2-2 few TRBV27 TRBD1 CASRGQVNTGELFF TGTGCCAGCAGGGGACAGGTGAACACCGGGGAGCTGTTTTTT
TRBJ2-7 - TRBV2 TRBD2 CASTSRAGGRYEQYF TGTGCCAGCACTTCCAGGGCGGGGGGCAGATACGAGCAGTACTTC
TRBJ1-2 few TRBV14 - CASSQDAGSFAGYTF TGTGCCAGCAGCCAAGATGCAGGGTCGTTTGCGGGCTACACCTTC
TRBJ2-6 - TRBV29-1 TRBD1 CSVGGQGTGANVLTF TGCAGCGTTGGAGGACAGGGGACTGGGGCCAACGTCCTGACTTTC
TRBJ2-5 few TRBV20-1 - CSATGWGQETQYF TGCAGTGCAACAGGGTGGGGGCAAGAGACCCAGTACTTC
TRBJ2-7 - TRBV5-8 TRBD1 CASSFRQGSYEQYF TGTGCCAGCAGCTTTAGACAGGGGAGCTACGAGCAGTACTTC
TRBJ1-2 many TRBV20-1 - CSARAQQAGAYGYTF TGCAGTGCTAGAGCCCAGCAGGCAGGGGCCTATGGCTACACCTTC
TRBJ2-7 few TRBV7-2 - CASSLAALAEQYF TGTGCCAGCAGCTTAGCTGCGCTAGCGGAGCAGTACTTC
TRBJ1-2 - TRBV6-6 - CASSTGSYGYGYTF TGTGCCAGCAGTACTGGATCCTACGGCTATGGCTACACCTTC
TRBJ2-7 - TRBV3-1 - CASSQTGYEQYF TGTGCCAGCAGCCAAACCGGCTACGAGCAGTACTTC
TRBJ2-3 - TRBV12-3/TRBV12-4 - CASSFRRGSTDTQYF TGTGCTAGCAGTTTCCGCAGGGGCAGCACAGATACGCAGTATTTT
TRBJ2-7 - TRBV28 TRBD2 CASSVASGLRSTAYF TGTGCCAGCAGTGTCGCCTCGGGACTAAGAAGTACGGCGTACTTC
TRBJ2-3 few TRBV20-1 - CSASWDHTDTQYF TGCAGTGCTAGTTGGGACCACACAGATACGCAGTATTTT
TRBJ1-2 many TRBV12-3/TRBV12-4 - CASSLQGGGYTF TGTGCCAGCAGCCTTCAGGGTGGAGGCTACACCTTC
TRBJ2-1 - TRBV12-3/TRBV12-4 - CASSWGRRSYNEQFF TGTGCCAGCAGCTGGGGGCGGAGGTCTTACAATGAGCAGTTCTTC
TRBJ1-6 - TRBV12-3/TRBV12-4 - CASSFDRNNSPLHF TGTGCCAGCAGTTTCGACAGGAATAATTCACCCCTCCACTTT
TRBJ1-6 - TRBV30 - CAWSHKAPKTSPLHF TGTGCCTGGAGCCACAAAGCCCCGAAGACCTCACCCCTCCACTTT
TRBJ2-7 few TRBV11-2 - CASSSVEQYF TGTGCCAGCAGCTCCGTCGAGCAGTACTTC
TRBJ1-4 few TRBV12-3/TRBV12-4 - CANPVVPGGLFF TGTGCCAACCCCGTAGTACCGGGTGGACTGTTTTTT
TRBJ2-6 few TRBV28 - CASRPTASGANVLTF TGTGCCAGCAGGCCCACAGCCTCTGGGGCCAACGTCCTGACTTTC
TRBJ1-2 - TRBV7-9 - CASSLTESYGYTF TGTGCCAGCAGCTTAACGGAGTCCTATGGCTACACCTTC
TRBJ2-7 once TRBV29-1 - CSATWNRAYEQYF TGCAGCGCCACCTGGAACAGGGCCTACGAGCAGTACTTC
TRBJ1-2 few TRBV4-2 - CASSQDGGDLVYGYTF TGTGCCAGCAGCCAAGACGGAGGGGATCTGGTCTATGGCTACACCTTC
TRBJ2-1 few TRBV3-1 - CASSQDARNEQFF TGTGCCAGCAGCCAAGACGCGCGAAATGAGCAGTTCTTC
TRBJ2-1 - TRBV2 TRBD2 CASGVETSGRVDNEQFF TGTGCCAGCGGGGTTGAGACTAGCGGGAGGGTGGACAATGAGCAGTTCTTC
TRBJ2-7 many TRBV7-6 - CASSLATGGGEQYF TGTGCCAGCAGCTTAGCGACAGGCGGTGGCGAGCAGTACTTC
TRBJ2-7 many TRBV7-2 TRBD2 CASSISSRLAHYEQYF TGTGCCAGCAGTATTTCCTCGAGACTAGCGCACTACGAGCAGTACTTC
TRBJ1-2 - TRBV20-1 - CSARDPGTVGGYTF TGCAGTGCTAGAGATCCAGGGACCGTGGGGGGCTACACCTTC
TRBJ2-3 few TRBV5-1 TRBD2 CASSLAVGLAGVTDTQYF TGCGCCAGCAGCTTGGCCGTCGGGCTAGCGGGGGTCACAGATACGCAGTATTTT
TRBJ2-5 - TRBV3-1 - CASSQITAQETQYF TGTGCCAGCAGCCAAATCACAGCCCAAGAGACCCAGTACTTC
TRBJ2-7 - TRBV7-3 - CASSLGGNPGGEQYF TGTGCCAGCAGCTTAGGAGGGAACCCAGGCGGCGAGCAGTACTTC
TRBJ1-2 few TRBV20-1 - CSARVGTGYTF TGCAGTGCTAGGGTAGGGACCGGCTACACCTTC
TRBJ2-7 - TRBV5-1 - CASSPDRGLDEQYF TGCGCCAGCAGCCCCGACAGGGGACTAGACGAGCAGTACTTC
TRBJ2-7 few TRBV4-2 TRBD1 CASSQVGQGFYEQYF TGTGCCAGCAGCCAAGTGGGACAGGGTTTTTACGAGCAGTACTTC
TRBJ2-3 - TRBV19 - CASSAPDSTDTQYF TGTGCCAGTAGTGCTCCGGACAGCACAGATACGCAGTATTTT
TRBJ2-1 - TRBV20-1 TRBD2 CSASLGLAGGGNEQFF TGCAGTGCTAGCCTCGGACTAGCGGGAGGGGGCAATGAGCAGTTCTTC
TRBJ1-2 - TRBV2 - CALRGGIGYGYTF TGTGCCCTACGTGGGGGAATCGGCTATGGCTACACCTTC
TRBJ2-1 few TRBV20-1 TRBD1 CSARDLSGTGFWNEQFF TGCAGTGCTAGAGATCTTTCCGGGACAGGGTTTTGGAATGAGCAGTTCTTC